Listed below are T cell receptor beta chains from one sample, sequenced in a study of regulatory T cells in long-lasting Graves disease. TCRdb itself ran the multiplex PCR reads through MiXCR, one entry per CDR3 protein. The table shows roughly 220,000 distinct CDR3 sequences, with around 20% occurring only once. This material consisted of peripheral blood mononuclear cells (PBMCs), taken at new diagnosis, from a patient treated with antithyroid drugs. Receptor source: a female donor with Graves disease. Both conserved end residues are part of each CDR3. For some rows the clone size is stated as once, few or many, or as a class when expanded; others skip it.

abundance	v_gene	j_gene	CDR3aa
many	TRBV7-9	TRBJ2-1	CASSPRQGGDEQFF
many	TRBV30	TRBJ2-4	CAWGEGGTKNIQYF
.	TRBV19	TRBJ1-5	CASSAGFGNQPQHF
many	TRBV3-1	TRBJ1-1	CASSQDRRGEAFF
many	TRBV24-1	TRBJ1-2	CATSEWTGDGYTF
many	TRBV14	TRBJ2-1	CASSSGLAVRDEQFF
once	TRBV6-5	TRBJ1-1	CASSSPGTSEAFF
many	TRBV27	TRBJ2-7	CASSFRGTQSYEQYF
.	TRBV5-1	TRBJ1-3	CASSRVGGRTLGNTIYF
many	TRBV6-1	TRBJ2-7	CASSEAGSEEQYF
.	TRBV28	TRBJ2-2	CASSLGGLAGSFGGNTGELFF
many	TRBV30	TRBJ2-7	CAWGESEQYF
.	TRBV5-6	TRBJ2-2	CASSSQGGVGELFF
many	TRBV12-3/TRBV12-4	TRBJ1-1	CASSPDRSNTEAFF
.	TRBV24-1	TRBJ2-5	CATSDTGTSGRAQWQETQYF
.	TRBV9	TRBJ2-3	CASSVEGTSVSTDTQYF
many	TRBV10-2	TRBJ1-2	CASKGRLEANYGYTF
many	TRBV6-1	TRBJ1-5	CASSPRRGGINQPQHF